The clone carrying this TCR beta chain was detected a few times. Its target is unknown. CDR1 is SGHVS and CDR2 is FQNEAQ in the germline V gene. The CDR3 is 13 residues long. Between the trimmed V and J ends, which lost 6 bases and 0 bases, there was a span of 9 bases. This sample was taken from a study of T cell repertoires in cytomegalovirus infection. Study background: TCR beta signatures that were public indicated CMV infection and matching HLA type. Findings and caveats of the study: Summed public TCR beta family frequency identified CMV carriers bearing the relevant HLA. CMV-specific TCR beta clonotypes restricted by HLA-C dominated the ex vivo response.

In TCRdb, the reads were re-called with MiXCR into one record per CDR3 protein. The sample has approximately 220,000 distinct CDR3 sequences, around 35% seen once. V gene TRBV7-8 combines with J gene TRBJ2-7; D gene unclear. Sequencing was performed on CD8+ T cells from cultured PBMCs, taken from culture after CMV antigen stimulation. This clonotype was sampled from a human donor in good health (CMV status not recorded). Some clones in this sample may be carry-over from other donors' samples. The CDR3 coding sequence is TGTGCCAGCAGTCCTCGTGTCTCCTACGAGCAGTACTTC. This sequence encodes CASSPRVSYEQYF.